One and the same sample provided the 10 T cell receptor beta chains below, sequenced in a study of CD8 T cells in ankylosing spondylitis. Overall study results and limits: Ankylosing spondylitis blood seemed to carry a telltale TCR beta motif made of several highly homologous variants.

Their antigens are not known. TCRdb itself ran the 5' RACE reads through MiXCR, one entry per CDR3 protein. The table records some 85,000 distinct CDR3 sequences, approximately 9.6% of them present only once. Sequenced: blood, either unsorted or a sorted T cell fraction (not recorded which). The receptors here all came from a male donor with ankylosing spondylitis.

This chain uses TRBV2 with TRBJ1-1, with D possibly TRBD1 on 6 matching bases. The CDR3 sequence is 16 residues long. Between the trimmed V and J ends, which lost 6 bases and 1 base, there was a span of 18 bases. Looked up from germline, CDR1 is SNHLY and CDR2 is FYNNEI. The CDR3 loop reads CASSLDRKTGNTEAFF. CDR3 DNA: TGTGCCAGCAGCCTGGACAGAAAAACTGGGAACACTGAAGCTTTCTTT.

For the CDR3, the DNA is TGTGCCAGCAGCTCTCCCCGGGTCCCGAATAAAAAACTGTTTTTT. Its translation is CASSSPRVPNKKLFF. J is TRBJ1-4 and V is TRBV7-9; unclear D gene. This CDR3 has 15 amino acids. V lost 4 bases to trimming and J lost 9 bases, with 18 bases between them. CDR1 and CDR2 from the germline V gene are SEHNR and FQNEAQ (reference sequence).

The rearrangement uses TRBV7-9 and TRBJ2-7; D perhaps matches TRBD1 (6 bases). Germline CDR1 SEHNR, CDR2 FQNEAQ (reference sequence). The CDR3 totals 14 residues. Trimming removed 0 bases at V and 2 bases at J, with 8 bases between. Here the CDR3 DNA reads TGTGCCAGCAGCTTAGCGGGACAAACCTACGAGCAGTACTTC. Encoded protein: CASSLAGQTYEQYF. The whole variable domain, remainder taken from reference TRBV7-9 and TRBJ2-7, is DTGVSQNPRHKITKRGQNVTFRCDPISEHNRLYWYRQTLGQGPEFLTYFQNEAQLEKSRLLSDRFSAERPKGSFSTLEIQRTEQGDSAMYLCASSLAGQTYEQYFGPGTRLTVT.

This clonotype showed up just a few times. The V gene is TRBV15, the J gene TRBJ2-1, with TRBD2 matching 9 bases. The V segment lost 1 base and the J segment 6 bases; nucleotides outside the gene matches: 4. This CDR3 region has 15 residues. CDR1 is LNHNV, CDR2 YYDKDF, per germline (reference sequence). CDR3 amino acids: CATSRVLAGPNEQFF. In DNA form, the CDR3 reads TGTGCCACCAGCAGAGTCCTAGCGGGACCCAATGAGCAGTTCTTC.

This clonotype was seen many times. V usage is TRBV5-6 and J usage is TRBJ2-7; 11 nucleotides align to TRBD2. Trimming at V came to 2 bases and at J to 4 bases, leaving 5 bases not matched to a gene. Germline values: CDR1 SGHDT, CDR2 YYEEEE. The CDR3 is 15 amino acids. This CDR3 reads CASSLGLAGPYEQYF. CDR3 bases: TGTGCCAGCAGCTTAGGACTAGCGGGCCCGTACGAGCAGTACTTC.

This clonotype has more than one count but fewer than ten. The chain carries TRBV5-1 and TRBJ2-7; maybe TRBD1 (6 bases). Germline V gene lookup returns CDR1 SGHRS and CDR2 YFSETQ. V was trimmed by 2 bases and J by 7 bases, leaving 25 bases between them. This CDR3 spans 17 amino acids. CDR3 in DNA: TGCGCCAGCAGCTTTAACAGGGCTAAACCCTTGGCGAGGGAGCAGTACTTC. Translating gives CASSFNRAKPLAREQYF.

This clonotype appeared many times. V usage is TRBV7-9 and J usage is TRBJ2-1; D might be TRBD1 (6 bases). The CDR3 consists of 15 residues. V was shortened by 4 bases and J by 0 bases, with 10 bases between the two germline ends. CDR1 and CDR2 from the germline V gene are SEHNR and FQNEAQ (reference sequence). Written as DNA, the CDR3 is TGTGCCAGCAGCTCACGAGGGGGCTCCTACAATGAGCAGTTCTTC. Its protein is CASSSRGGSYNEQFF.

The V gene is TRBV20-1, the J gene TRBJ2-7, with a weak D call TRBD2 (6 bases). The CDR3 is made up of 16 amino acids. V was trimmed by 3 bases and J by 3 bases, leaving 21 bases between them. The germline V gene encodes CDR1 DFQATT and CDR2 SNEGSKA (reference sequence). DNA of the CDR3: TGCAGTGCTAGTGAAATGCGGGGTGTGGTGATCTACGAGCAGTACTTC. Its protein is CSASEMRGVVIYEQYF.

This clonotype showed up many times. This chain links TRBV7-2 with TRBJ1-5; 8 bases are a match to TRBD1. CDR3 length: 16 amino acids. Germline-derived CDR1 and CDR2 are SGHTA and FQGNSA. V was pared by 4 bases and J by 2 bases, with 7 bases of the junction left unmatched. The CDR3 DNA follows: TGTGCCAGCAGCTACGGGGGGGACAGGCGCAATCAGCCCCAGCATTTT. As protein: CASSYGGDRRNQPQHF.

This clonotype came up many times. The chain joins TRBV9 to TRBJ2-2, with a tentative D call TRBD2 (6 bases). This CDR3 spans 14 amino acids. The germline V gene has CDR1 SGDLS and CDR2 YYNGEE. The ends were cut back, 7 bases at V and 3 bases at J, with 13 bases in the middle. This CDR3 reads CASRRGGDTGELFF. The CDR3, as DNA: TGTGCCAGCCGGAGGGGCGGGGACACCGGGGAGCTGTTTTTT.